This T cell receptor (beta chain) originates from a study of blood T cell repertoires in COVID-19. Trimming removed 5 bases at V and 3 bases at J, with 7 bases between. The CDR3 totals 12 residues. Germline V CDR1 and CDR2: MDHEN, SYDVKM. Here immunoSEQ multiplex PCR was the method, and the copy in TCRdb shows in-frame clones only, minus some. The sample lists tens of thousands of clones, 76% seen once, with around half in the top ten. The sample consisted of peripheral blood. The TCR comes from a woman of 80 years or more with acute or convalescent COVID-19. The V gene is TRBV28, the J gene TRBJ1-2; the D gene is possibly TRBD1 (5 bases). Here the CDR3 DNA reads TGTGCCAGCAGTAAACAGGACTATGGCTACACCTTC. This codes for CASSKQDYGYTF.